Reported below is one T cell receptor (beta chain). 60 Vbeta and 13 Jbeta primers were used in PCR. Profiled with immunoSEQ multiplex PCR; TCRdb holds only in-frame clones, not every one. The sample comprises 120,000 to 150,000 clones, around 10% of which are singletons, and 1.5% to 2% rests with the top ten. The CDR3 is made up of 14 amino acids. Germline V gene lookup returns CDR1 SGHTA and CDR2 FQGNSA. Trimming took 5 bases from V and 4 from J; bases not matched to a gene: 5. These data belong to a study of cytomegalovirus exposure and HLA in healthy donors. The sequence was collected from a male donor in good health and CMV-seronegative. The V call is TRBV7-2, the J call TRBJ1-2, with 9 bases aligning to TRBD1. What was sequenced was PBMCs. CDR3 nucleotide sequence: TGTGCCAGCAGCATAGGGACAGGGAGCTATGGCTACACCTTC. Protein: CASSIGTGSYGYTF.